A selection of T cell receptor beta chains follows, all from one sample in a study of CD8 T cells in ankylosing spondylitis. TCRdb redid the calling of the 5' RACE reads with MiXCR, one entry per CDR3 protein. This table has 200,000 to 300,000 distinct CDR3 sequences, around a tenth appearing once. The specimen sequenced was blood, either unsorted or a sorted T cell fraction (not recorded which). The receptors stem from a male donor with ankylosing spondylitis or in good health (not recorded which). Both conserved end residues are part of each CDR3. D genes are given only for firm matches. The size field is filled for only some rows; it gives once, few, many or a size class.

CDR3nt: TGTGCCTGGAGTCGCTTGGGAATCTCTGGAAACACCATATATTTT
CDR3aa: CAWSRLGISGNTIYF
d_gene: .
j_gene: TRBJ1-3
v_gene: TRBV30
abundance: .

CDR3nt: TGTGCCAGCGTCCTAGCGGAGAGCTCCTACAATGAGCAGTTCTTC
CDR3aa: CASVLAESSYNEQFF
d_gene: TRBD2
j_gene: TRBJ2-1
v_gene: TRBV5-5
abundance: many

CDR3nt: TGCAGTGCTCCGCTGCCAGCCGTCAAGGACATTCAGTACTTC
CDR3aa: CSAPLPAVKDIQYF
d_gene: .
j_gene: TRBJ2-4
v_gene: TRBV20-1
abundance: many

CDR3nt: TGTGCCAGCAGCGACAATGACAGGATCCATGAGCAGTTCTTC
CDR3aa: CASSDNDRIHEQFF
d_gene: .
j_gene: TRBJ2-1
v_gene: TRBV6-1
abundance: .

CDR3nt: TGTGCCAGCAGTCCACAACATCGCACAGATACGCAGTATTTT
CDR3aa: CASSPQHRTDTQYF
d_gene: .
j_gene: TRBJ2-3
v_gene: TRBV6-1
abundance: many

CDR3nt: TGCAGTGCTAACGGTCTGGCGGGGTCCACAGATACGCAGTATTTT
CDR3aa: CSANGLAGSTDTQYF
d_gene: .
j_gene: TRBJ2-3
v_gene: TRBV20-1
abundance: few

CDR3nt: TGTGCCAGCAGCCGACAGGGAATAATGAACACTGAAGCTTTCTTT
CDR3aa: CASSRQGIMNTEAFF
d_gene: TRBD1
j_gene: TRBJ1-1
v_gene: TRBV14
abundance: many

CDR3nt: TGCGCCAGCAGCTTGGCCGGGGACAGGGGGCTTGGCTACACCTTC
CDR3aa: CASSLAGDRGLGYTF
d_gene: TRBD1
j_gene: TRBJ1-2
v_gene: TRBV5-1
abundance: many

CDR3nt: TGTGCCAGCCGGACTTCGAACACCGGGGAGCTGTTTTTT
CDR3aa: CASRTSNTGELFF
d_gene: .
j_gene: TRBJ2-2
v_gene: TRBV28
abundance: many

CDR3nt: TGTGCCACCAGACTCTCCCGGGATCTACAGGGTTGGGATGGCTACACCTTC
CDR3aa: CATRLSRDLQGWDGYTF
d_gene: .
j_gene: TRBJ1-2
v_gene: TRBV15
abundance: many

CDR3nt: TGTGCCGGCAGTCCTACGAGTACTATCTGGGAAAAACTGTTTTTT
CDR3aa: CAGSPTSTIWEKLFF
d_gene: .
j_gene: TRBJ1-4
v_gene: TRBV6-5
abundance: .

CDR3nt: TGTGCCAGCAGTTACTCGGACAGAGGGTATGGCTACACCTTC
CDR3aa: CASSYSDRGYGYTF
d_gene: .
j_gene: TRBJ1-2
v_gene: TRBV6-5
abundance: .

CDR3nt: TGTGCCAGCAGTTTATCGTTGGATCTAGCCAAAAACATTCAGTACTTC
CDR3aa: CASSLSLDLAKNIQYF
d_gene: .
j_gene: TRBJ2-4
v_gene: TRBV27
abundance: many

CDR3nt: TGCAGCGCGACAGATAATAATGAAAAACTGTTTTTT
CDR3aa: CSATDNNEKLFF
d_gene: .
j_gene: TRBJ1-4
v_gene: TRBV29-1
abundance: .

CDR3nt: TGTGCCAGCAGTCTCTGGGACAGGGTTTCTGGTGAGCAGTTCTTC
CDR3aa: CASSLWDRVSGEQFF
d_gene: TRBD1
j_gene: TRBJ2-1
v_gene: TRBV12-3/TRBV12-4
abundance: many

CDR3nt: TGCGCCAGCAGCCAGTCAATTAGCTCCTACAATGAGCAGTTCTTC
CDR3aa: CASSQSISSYNEQFF
d_gene: .
j_gene: TRBJ2-1
v_gene: TRBV4-1
abundance: many

CDR3nt: TGCAGTGCGACGGATAGCGGGGGGGCCATTGACGGGGAGCTGTTTTTT
CDR3aa: CSATDSGGAIDGELFF
d_gene: TRBD2
j_gene: TRBJ2-2
v_gene: TRBV20-1
abundance: many

CDR3nt: TGTGCCAGCAGCCAGGCTCGTAATGAGCAGTTCTTC
CDR3aa: CASSQARNEQFF
d_gene: .
j_gene: TRBJ2-1
v_gene: TRBV11-2
abundance: few

CDR3nt: TGTGCCAGCAGTGTTCCCTTCAATCAGCCCCAGCATTTT
CDR3aa: CASSVPFNQPQHF
d_gene: .
j_gene: TRBJ1-5
v_gene: TRBV6-1
abundance: .

CDR3nt: TGTGCCAGCAGTTTTACGGGCCTGGAGCCCCAGCATTTT
CDR3aa: CASSFTGLEPQHF
d_gene: .
j_gene: TRBJ1-5
v_gene: TRBV12-3/TRBV12-4
abundance: .

CDR3nt: TGTGCCAGCAGCCGACAGAATTATAATTCACCCCTCCACTTT
CDR3aa: CASSRQNYNSPLHF
d_gene: .
j_gene: TRBJ1-6
v_gene: TRBV7-2
abundance: few

CDR3nt: TGCGCCAGCATCCTGGACAGGGGATCCTACAATGAGCAGTTCTTC
CDR3aa: CASILDRGSYNEQFF
d_gene: TRBD1
j_gene: TRBJ2-1
v_gene: TRBV5-1
abundance: .

CDR3nt: TGCAGCGCCCTGCCGTGGACAGGGGGCGGGAATGAGCAGTTCTTC
CDR3aa: CSALPWTGGGNEQFF
d_gene: TRBD1
j_gene: TRBJ2-1
v_gene: TRBV29-1
abundance: few

CDR3nt: TGTGCCAGCAGACTAGGGGGGTCCACCGGGGAGCTGTTTTTT
CDR3aa: CASRLGGSTGELFF
d_gene: .
j_gene: TRBJ2-2
v_gene: TRBV12-3/TRBV12-4
abundance: .

CDR3nt: TGTGCCAGCAGCTCCGGGGCGGGTAGCCAAGAGACCCAGTACTTC
CDR3aa: CASSSGAGSQETQYF
d_gene: .
j_gene: TRBJ2-5
v_gene: TRBV11-2
abundance: few

CDR3nt: TGTGCCACCAGTGATTTGGAAAGGGACTACAATGAGCAGTTCTTC
CDR3aa: CATSDLERDYNEQFF
d_gene: .
j_gene: TRBJ2-1
v_gene: TRBV24-1
abundance: few

CDR3nt: TGTGCCAGCAGCTTACAGGGGGCTTCAACAGATACGCAGTATTTT
CDR3aa: CASSLQGASTDTQYF
d_gene: TRBD1
j_gene: TRBJ2-3
v_gene: TRBV7-2
abundance: few

CDR3nt: TGTGCCAGCAGTTTGGGGCACGGTGATAATGAAAAACTGTTTTTT
CDR3aa: CASSLGHGDNEKLFF
d_gene: .
j_gene: TRBJ1-4
v_gene: TRBV12-3/TRBV12-4
abundance: .

CDR3nt: TGTGCCAGCAGTTACTCGAGGCGCGTAGCGGGGAGGGTCGAAGATACGCAGTATTTT
CDR3aa: CASSYSRRVAGRVEDTQYF
d_gene: TRBD2
j_gene: TRBJ2-3
v_gene: TRBV6-5
abundance: many

CDR3nt: TGCAGTGCTAGAGATCAGTCAGGCCAGAACACTGAAGCTTTCTTT
CDR3aa: CSARDQSGQNTEAFF
d_gene: .
j_gene: TRBJ1-1
v_gene: TRBV20-1
abundance: many

CDR3nt: TGCGCCAGCACACCGGATCAGCTCAGCTATGGCTACACCTTC
CDR3aa: CASTPDQLSYGYTF
d_gene: .
j_gene: TRBJ1-2
v_gene: TRBV5-1
abundance: many

CDR3nt: TGTGCCAGCAGTTTAAACCGGGACAAACTGTTTTTT
CDR3aa: CASSLNRDKLFF
d_gene: .
j_gene: TRBJ1-4
v_gene: TRBV28
abundance: .

CDR3nt: TGCGCCAGCACCACTGGAGGGGGGCCAAACAATGAGCAGTTCTTC
CDR3aa: CASTTGGGPNNEQFF
d_gene: .
j_gene: TRBJ2-1
v_gene: TRBV5-1
abundance: many

CDR3nt: TGCAGTGCTAAAGGACAGGGCAGAGTTGTTGGGGAGCTGTTTTTT
CDR3aa: CSAKGQGRVVGELFF
d_gene: TRBD1
j_gene: TRBJ2-2
v_gene: TRBV20-1
abundance: many

CDR3nt: TGCGCCAGCAGCCAAACAGGCGGGAAGGTGGCAATACCCCTCCACTTT
CDR3aa: CASSQTGGKVAIPLHF
d_gene: .
j_gene: TRBJ1-6
v_gene: TRBV4-1
abundance: many

CDR3nt: TGTGCCAGCAGTTTACGGCAGGGCCGCACTGAAGCTTTCTTT
CDR3aa: CASSLRQGRTEAFF
d_gene: .
j_gene: TRBJ1-1
v_gene: TRBV27
abundance: many